This paragraph covers one TCR beta chain sequence. In the authors' workflow: For nucleated cells, counts were estimated from reference gene primer amplification. Using immunoSEQ multiplex PCR, the repertoire was profiled, and TCRdb retains in-frame clones only, with some absent. Clone size and V and J calls were adopted from that table, with D and trimming inferred from the DNA. The table has 270,000 or so clones, about 86% seen once. This sample was included in a study of blood T cell repertoires in COVID-19. Seattle cases were enrolled at active infection and followed longitudinally. The CDR3 extends over 15 amino acids. V was clipped by 5 bases and J by 6 bases; unmatched bases: 6. Germline lookup yields CDR1 SGHTA and CDR2 FQGNSA.

Sequencing was carried out using peripheral blood. The receptor was isolated from a woman aged 30 to 39 with COVID-19, enrolled during active disease. V is TRBV7-2 and J is TRBJ1-6, with TRBD1 identical over 8 bases. The CDR3 bases are TGTGCCAGCAGCCCAGGACAGGGACCTAATTCACCCCTCCACTTT. It specifies CASSPGQGPNSPLHF.